This TCR beta chain was documented in a study of blood T cell repertoires in COVID-19 (dated by TCRdb to 2019 to 2021). General notes on the study: Collaborator samples came from the United States, Italy and Spain and covered acute and convalescent phases of COVID-19. The prospective study material was composed of cDNA or gDNA derived from T cells, B-cell-depleted T cells, or PBMCs. Subjects who had been exposed to COVID-19, were actively infected with it, or had recovered from it provided the deeply sampled blood TCRbeta repertoires that made up the dataset. The repertoires were made available in a free public database intended to serve as a resource for research on the immune response to SARS-CoV-2. The samples were drawn from two sources: the first 160 participants of the ongoing ImmuneRACE study, and fewer than 1,500 subjects contributed by 6 global collaborators. Nearly every sample came with metadata listing a de-identified subject ID, COVID-19 status, age in years and sex. Where HLA class I and class II types were available, the types were taken from metadata supplied by the sample provider, not from assay-based typing. The paper's findings and limits, for the study overall: The amount of clinical and demographic metadata varied by source and participant and was provided uncurated.

The germline V gene (reference sequence) yields LGHDT for CDR1 and YNNKEL for CDR2. The CDR3, from cysteine to phenylalanine, totals 15 residues. Kept here is only the CDR3 DNA, which spans 45 bases and is read in frame from base 1. A distance of 10 bases separates the germline ends of V and J, which lose 4 bases and 1 base respectively. This clone showed up just once. The antigen it recognizes is unknown. The record has no base qualities; no much larger clone is one base away. One collaborating source in Seattle enrolled patients while the patients were actively infected and followed the patients over time throughout the course of disease. The collaborating institutions used their own protocols to collect whole blood in K2EDTA tubes. Collaborator samples were shipped for TCRbeta analysis as frozen whole blood, isolated PBMCs, or DNA extracted from either sample type. TCRbeta CDR3 regions were amplified from genomic DNA by means of the immunoSEQ Assay, a bias-controlled multiplex PCR. In the authors' own workflow: The number of nucleated cells in each sample was estimated by amplification of reference gene primers within the assay. To quantify the absolute abundance of each unique TCRbeta CDR3 rearrangement, sequence reads were collapsed and filtered. Productive Simpson clonality was computed per sample as the square root of Simpson's diversity index over productive rearrangements. The source is immuneACCESS, and TCRdb retained only in-frame sequences with V and J called. Part of the clones is not carried over; for the studies checked, unresolved V genes explain less than half of this, and the remainder is unexplained. The V and J calls and the clone size are those of that table, but D and trimming were determined from the DNA. This sample gives fewer than 300,000 clones in total; over 75% of them show up just once. Around a tenth of the sample is in the top ten clones.

This clonotype was sampled from a middle-aged man with COVID-19, enrolled during active disease. The chain is assembled from TRBV3-1 (or the pseudogene TRBV3-2) and TRBJ1-4; 6 matching bases give a weak D call of TRBD1. Sequencing was performed on peripheral blood. The DNA reads TGTGCCAGCAGCCGCCGGACAGTAACTAATGAAAAACTGTTTTTT. Its protein reads: CASSRRTVTNEKLFF.